This T cell receptor beta chain was sequenced in a study of long-term antiretroviral therapy in people with HIV. The assay, immunoSEQ v3.0, was run at survey level. Assay used: immunoSEQ multiplex PCR; TCRdb lists only in-frame clones, some missing. The table lists 15,000 to 20,000 clones, around 90% of them singletons. The clonotype originates from a man aged 50 or older with HIV. The input for sequencing was unsorted PBMCs, taken 6.9 years after starting antiretroviral therapy.

Written as DNA, the CDR3 is TGTGCCAGCAGCCAAGTGGGACACGGGAATGAAAAACTGTTTTTT. This gives the protein CASSQVGHGNEKLFF. The J gene is TRBJ1-4, the V gene TRBV5-5; maybe TRBD1 (6 bases). CDR1 SGHKS and CDR2 YYEKEE come from the germline V gene (reference sequence). The ends were cut back, 4 bases at V and 5 bases at J, with 15 bases in the middle. CDR3 size: 15 residues.